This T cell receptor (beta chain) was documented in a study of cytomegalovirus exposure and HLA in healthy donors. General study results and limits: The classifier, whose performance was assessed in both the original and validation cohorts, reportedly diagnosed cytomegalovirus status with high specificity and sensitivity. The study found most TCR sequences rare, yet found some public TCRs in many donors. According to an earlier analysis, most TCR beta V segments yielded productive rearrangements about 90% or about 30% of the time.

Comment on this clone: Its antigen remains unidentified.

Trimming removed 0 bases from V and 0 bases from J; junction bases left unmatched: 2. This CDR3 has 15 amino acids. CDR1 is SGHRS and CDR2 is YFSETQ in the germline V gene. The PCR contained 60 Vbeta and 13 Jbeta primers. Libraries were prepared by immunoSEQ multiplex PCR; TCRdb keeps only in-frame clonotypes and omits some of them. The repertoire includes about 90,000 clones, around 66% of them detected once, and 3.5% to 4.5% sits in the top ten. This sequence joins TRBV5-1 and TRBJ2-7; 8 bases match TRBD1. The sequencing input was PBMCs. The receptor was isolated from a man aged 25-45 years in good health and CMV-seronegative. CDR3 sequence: CASSLGQGSSYEQYF. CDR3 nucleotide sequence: TGCGCCAGCAGCTTGGGACAGGGGAGCTCCTACGAGCAGTACTTC.